These 29 T cell receptor beta chains were all obtained from the same sample, sequenced in a study of beta chain features in type 1 diabetes. These TCRs' antigens remain unknown. The sequenced template was cDNA made from the entire isolated RNA. The data were produced by immunoSEQ multiplex PCR, yet TCRdb's version contains in-frame clones alone and is incomplete. This table holds 640,000 or so clones, around 15% found once. Whole-study results and caveats: Within each of all four CD4+ subsets, Type 1 diabetes patients had TCRB CDR3s that were moderately but significantly shorter.

Sequences were obtained from naive CD4+ T cells from blood. These receptors were taken from a man aged 18 to 29 with type 1 diabetes.

This chain uses TRBV29-1 with TRBJ2-4; D unresolved. The V and J ends lost 4 bases and 1 base respectively, with 8 bases between them. The CDR3 contains 13 residues. CDR1 and CDR2 from the germline V gene are SQVTM and ANQGSEA. The CDR3 bases are TGCAGCGTTGCTACCGGCGCCAAAAACATTCAGTACTTC. It specifies CSVATGAKNIQYF.

The V call is TRBV7-2, the J call TRBJ2-7; 8 bases match TRBD2. V lost 3 bases to trimming and J lost 0 bases; unmatched junction nucleotides: 4. The germline CDR1 and CDR2 sequences are SGHTA and FQGNSA. CDR3 length: 15 amino acids. CDR3 loop: CASSFRTSSSYEQYF. The CDR3 nucleotides read TGTGCCAGCAGCTTCCGGACTAGCAGCTCCTACGAGCAGTACTTC.

This chain connects TRBV5-1 to TRBJ2-3, with TRBD1 identical over 10 bases. This CDR3 region has 18 residues. The V gene's germline CDR1 is SGHRS and CDR2 YFSETQ. V shed 0 bases and J 5 bases; nucleotides not matched to a gene: 12. CDR3 DNA: TGCGCCAGCAGCTTGGCCAGATCCGGGACAGGGGATTTAGATACGCAGTATTTT. Its protein product is CASSLARSGTGDLDTQYF.

The chain couples TRBV9 to TRBJ2-7, with 9 bases aligning to TRBD1. J was trimmed by 6 bases and V by 0 bases; bases with no gene match: 4. The V gene's germline CDR1 is SGDLS and CDR2 YYNGEE. The CDR3 length is 14 residues. The DNA for the CDR3 is TGTGCCAGCAGCGTAGGAGACAGGGGGGGCGAGCAGTACTTC. Protein sequence: CASSVGDRGGEQYF.

In its sample, this clone was seen a few times. The chain uses TRBV18 and TRBJ2-1; no firm D call. Germline V lookup: CDR1 KGHSH, CDR2 LQKENI. The CDR3 has 13 amino acids. Between the trimmed V and J ends, which lost 2 bases and 10 bases, there was a span of 12 bases. The CDR3 sequence: CASSPVPLSEQFF. CDR3 DNA sequence: TGTGCCAGCTCACCAGTTCCCCTGTCCGAGCAGTTCTTC.

This clone has only a few counts. V is TRBV18 and J is TRBJ1-1; perhaps TRBD1 as D (5 bases). The V and J ends lost 6 bases and 7 bases respectively, with 18 bases between them. Germline values: CDR1 KGHSH, CDR2 LQKENI. The CDR3 runs to 14 residues. The DNA of the CDR3 is TGTGCCAGCTCTCGCCACCCTGGGGCAGGTGAAGCTTTCTTT. Translation: CASSRHPGAGEAFF.

CDR3 bases: TGCGCCAGCAGCTTGGTTCCTCAAAACTATGGCTACACCTTC. It translates to CASSLVPQNYGYTF. The chain carries TRBV5-1 and TRBJ1-2; the D is unclear. Germline V gene sequence: CDR1 SGHRS, CDR2 YFSETQ. V lost 0 bases and J 2 bases, leaving 8 bases between the germline ends. This CDR3 has 14 amino acids.

The chain links TRBV18 to TRBJ2-2; TRBD1 might be the D (5 bases). The CDR3 covers 14 residues. CDR1 and CDR2 (germline): KGHSH, LQKENI. The ends were cut back, 3 bases at V and 3 bases at J, with 8 bases in the middle. CDR3 DNA: TGTGCCAGCTCACCTCTCAGGGACACCGGGGAGCTGTTTTTT. This gives the protein CASSPLRDTGELFF. Drawing the rest from reference TRBV18 and TRBJ2-2, the complete variable domain is NAGVMQNPRHLVRRRGQEARLRCSPMKGHSHVYWYRQLPEEGLKFMVYLQKENIIDESGMPKERFSAEFPKEGPSILRIQQVVRGDSAAYFCASSPLRDTGELFFGEGSRLTVL.

The chain joins TRBV7-2 to TRBJ2-4, with D hard to call. Trimming removed 7 bases at V and 0 bases at J, with 7 bases between. Germline CDR1 is SGHTA and CDR2 is FQGNSA. The CDR3 totals 13 residues. The CDR3 is CASKLLAKNIQYF. CDR3 nucleotides: TGTGCCAGCAAACTCCTAGCCAAAAACATTCAGTACTTC.

V usage is TRBV15 and J usage is TRBJ2-7; the D gene is possibly TRBD2 (5 bases). Between the trimmed V and J ends, which lost 4 bases and 3 bases, there was a span of 13 bases. The germline gives CDR1 LNHNV, CDR2 YYDKDF (reference sequence). The CDR3 extends over 14 amino acids. For the CDR3, the DNA is TGTGCCACCAGCATCGGGATCCTTAGCTACGAGCAGTACTTC. Protein product: CATSIGILSYEQYF.

This clone has more than one count but fewer than ten. The V and J genes are TRBV5-1 and TRBJ2-5; possibly TRBD1 or TRBD2 for D (5 bases each). Looked up from germline, CDR1 is SGHRS and CDR2 is YFSETQ. The V end was cut by 4 bases, the J end by 4 bases, with 14 bases between. This CDR3 is 14 amino acids long. CDR3 amino acids: CASSPMTGPETQYF. The CDR3 DNA reads as TGCGCCAGCAGCCCAATGACGGGGCCAGAGACCCAGTACTTC.

The sample holds a few counts of this clone. This chain connects TRBV6-1 to TRBJ2-7; the match to TRBD1 covers 7 bases. Trimming took 5 bases from V and 3 from J; bases not matched to a gene: 7. CDR3 length: 14 residues. The germline V gene has CDR1 MNHNS and CDR2 SASEGT. CDR3 amino acids: CASSPQAGGYEQYF. The CDR3 DNA reads TGTGCCAGCAGTCCACAGGCAGGGGGCTACGAGCAGTACTTC.

This clone was seen a few times. The junction does not match germline at one end; this may be a read error. The chain combines TRBV7-7 with TRBJ2-7; 8 nucleotides match TRBD1. Germline CDR1 and CDR2: SSHAT and FNYEAQ (reference sequence). The length of the CDR3 is 15 residues. This CDR3 reads CASSFRTGSTYEQYF. In DNA form, the CDR3 reads TGTGCTAGCAGCTTTCGGACAGGGTCGACCTACGAGCAGTACTTC.

This clone was seen only once. Other DNA variants within this sample encode the same CDR3. The V and J genes are TRBV10-3 and TRBJ2-7; D is unclear. Germline-derived CDR1 and CDR2 are ENHRY and SYGVKD. The CDR3 has 11 amino acids. Trimming left V 4 bases short and J 3 bases short, with 4 bases between. The CDR3 loop is CAISGSYEQYF. The CDR3 DNA reads TGTGCCATCAGTGGGAGCTACGAGCAGTACTTC.

V usage is TRBV25-1 and J usage is TRBJ2-6; maybe TRBD2 (6 bases). V was shortened by 6 bases and J by 2 bases, with 8 bases between the two germline ends. The CDR3 loop spans 14 amino acids. Germline CDR1 and CDR2: MGHDK and SYGVNS. The DNA for the CDR3 is TGTGCCAGCAGCGGGGGTCCTGGGGCCAACGTCCTGACTTTC. Its translation is CASSGGPGANVLTF.

The V and J genes are TRBV29-1 and TRBJ2-1; TRBD2 might be the D (7 bases). The CDR3 consists of 12 residues. The V end lost 6 bases, the J end lost 8 bases, and 14 bases lay between the germline ends. CDR1 SQVTM and CDR2 ANQGSEA come from the germline V gene. In DNA form, the CDR3 reads TGCAGCGTGGTTGGGGGGGCCTATGAGCAGTTCTTC. It specifies CSVVGGAYEQFF.

This clone was counted between two and nine times. The chain joins TRBV5-4 to TRBJ1-2, with 7 bases lining up with TRBD1. Trimming cost V 3 bases and J 4 bases; bases outside gene matches: 9. This CDR3 comprises 15 residues. The germline gives CDR1 SGHNT, CDR2 YYREEE (reference sequence). CDR3 sequence (DNA): TGTGCCAGCAGCTCGGCGGGACAGAAGTTCTATGGCTACACCTTC. Protein product: CASSSAGQKFYGYTF.

This sequence joins TRBV11-2 and TRBJ2-1; D may be TRBD2 (6 bases). The CDR3 has 12 residues. Trimming pared 2 bases from V and 8 bases from J, leaving 7 bases between. The germline gives CDR1 SGHAT, CDR2 FQNNGV. Written as DNA, the CDR3 is TGTGCCAGCAGCTTATGGAGGGATGAGCAGTTCTTC. This sequence encodes CASSLWRDEQFF.

The chain has TRBV7-2 and TRBJ2-5, with a possible D match to TRBD2 (6 bases). Germline values: CDR1 SGHTA, CDR2 FQGNSA. This CDR3 is built from 14 residues. The V and J ends lost 4 bases and 5 bases respectively, with 14 bases between them. This CDR3 reads CASSSTLGGETQYF. DNA of the CDR3: TGTGCCAGCAGCTCCACTCTAGGAGGGGAGACCCAGTACTTC.

The chain recombines TRBV19 with TRBJ1-2; 7 bases are shared with TRBD1. The CDR3 extends over 13 amino acids. With 7 bases clipped from V and 4 bases from J, the junction kept 6 bases outside the gene matches. Germline V gives CDR1 LNHDA, CDR2 SQIVND (reference sequence). The CDR3 nucleotides read TGTGCCAGTAAGAGGGGGCCAGGCTATGGCTACACCTTC. It translates to CASKRGPGYGYTF.

The chain's CDR3 is CASSERENIQYF. The CDR3, as DNA: TGTGCCAGCAGTGAGCGGGAAAACATTCAGTACTTC. The rearrangement links TRBV2 to TRBJ2-4, with D tentatively TRBD2 (5 bases). Trimming shortened V by 3 bases and J by 5 bases, and 5 bases separated the two germline ends. This CDR3 is built from 12 residues. Germline V CDR1 and CDR2: SNHLY, FYNNEI.

This clone was detected only a few times. The CDR3 region is CASSSSGGVDTQYF. The CDR3 DNA is TGCGCCAGCAGTTCCAGCGGAGGAGTAGATACGCAGTATTTT. The V gene is TRBV5-1, the J gene TRBJ2-3; a possible D gene is TRBD2 (5 bases). CDR1 is SGHRS, CDR2 YFSETQ, per germline. The CDR3 consists of 14 residues. The V end was cut by 5 bases, the J end by 5 bases, with 15 bases between.

This clone was picked up a small number of times. The rearrangement uses TRBV5-1 and TRBJ2-1, with D perhaps matching TRBD1 (6 bases). Germline CDR1 reads SGHRS; CDR2 reads YFSETQ. Trimming pared 2 bases from V and 7 bases from J, leaving 13 bases between. This CDR3 contains 14 residues. DNA of the CDR3: TGCGCCAGCAGCTTACAGGGCCCGGAAAATGAGCAGTTCTTC. Protein sequence: CASSLQGPENEQFF.

The genes are TRBV29-1 and TRBJ1-2; possible D gene TRBD1, 5 bases. V was trimmed by 4 bases and J by 5 bases, leaving 11 bases between them. From germline, CDR1 is SQVTM and CDR2 ANQGSEA. The CDR3 is 12 residues long. CDR3 amino acids: CSVVIGGYGYTF. The CDR3 region has the DNA TGCAGCGTTGTAATCGGGGGATATGGCTACACCTTC.

Concerning this clone: Other DNA sequences in the sample encode the same CDR3. This chain links TRBV5-1 with TRBJ2-5, with a tentative D call TRBD2 (5 bases). CDR1 and CDR2 from the germline V gene are SGHRS and YFSETQ. With 3 bases removed from V and 5 bases from J, the gap between germline ends came to 8 bases. This CDR3 is 12 amino acids long. This chain's CDR3 is CASSSTGETQYF. The CDR3 bases are TGCGCCAGCAGCTCGACGGGGGAGACCCAGTACTTC.

The V call is TRBV25-1, the J call TRBJ2-7; 8 positions agree with TRBD1. J lost 3 bases, V lost 3 bases, and 1 base had no gene match. The CDR3 is 13 amino acids. Germline values: CDR1 MGHDK, CDR2 SYGVNS. CDR3 in DNA: TGTGCCAGCAGTGACAGGGGGCTCTACGAGCAGTACTTC. This sequence encodes CASSDRGLYEQYF.

The J gene is TRBJ1-5, the V gene TRBV6-1; unclear D gene. Germline assignment: CDR1 MNHNS and CDR2 SASEGT. The CDR3 runs 14 residues. Trimming pared 11 bases from V and 3 bases from J, leaving 17 bases between. The CDR3 spells CALSGGPPNQPQHF. The CDR3 DNA reads TGTGCCCTCTCCGGTGGACCCCCCAATCAGCCCCAGCATTTT.

This clone has just a few counts. The chain employs TRBV9 and TRBJ2-7; weak D call: TRBD2 (6 bases). V lost 3 bases, J lost 7 bases, and 20 bases lay in between. The V gene's germline CDR1 is SGDLS and CDR2 YYNGEE. The CDR3 sequence is 15 residues long. The CDR3: CASSGTGQTSGEQYF. The CDR3 coding sequence is TGTGCCAGCAGCGGAACCGGACAAACGAGCGGGGAGCAGTACTTC. Looking up the rest from reference TRBV9 and TRBJ2-7 gives the full variable domain: DSGVTQTPKHLITATGQRVTLRCSPRSGDLSVYWYQQSLDQGLQFLIQYYNGEERAKGNILERFSAQQFPDLHSELNLSSLELGDSALYFCASSGTGQTSGEQYFGPGTRLTVT.

The chain has TRBV2 and TRBJ2-7, with D tentatively TRBD2 (5 bases). The germline V and J ends were trimmed by 7 bases and 0 bases, with 13 bases remaining between them. The CDR3 has 14 residues. Germline CDR1 is SNHLY and CDR2 is FYNNEI. The CDR3 sequence: CASTEGGTSYEQYF. CDR3 coding DNA: TGTGCCAGCACCGAAGGAGGTACCTCCTACGAGCAGTACTTC.